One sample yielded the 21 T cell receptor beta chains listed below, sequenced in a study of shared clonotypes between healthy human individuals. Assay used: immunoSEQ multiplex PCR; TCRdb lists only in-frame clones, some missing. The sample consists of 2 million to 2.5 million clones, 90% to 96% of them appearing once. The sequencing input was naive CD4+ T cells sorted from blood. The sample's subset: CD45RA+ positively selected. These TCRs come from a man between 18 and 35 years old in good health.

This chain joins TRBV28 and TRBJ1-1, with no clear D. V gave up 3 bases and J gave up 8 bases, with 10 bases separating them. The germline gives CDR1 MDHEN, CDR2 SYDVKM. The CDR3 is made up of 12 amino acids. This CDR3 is CASSFLLREAFF. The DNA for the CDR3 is TGTGCCAGCAGTTTCTTACTTAGGGAAGCTTTCTTT.

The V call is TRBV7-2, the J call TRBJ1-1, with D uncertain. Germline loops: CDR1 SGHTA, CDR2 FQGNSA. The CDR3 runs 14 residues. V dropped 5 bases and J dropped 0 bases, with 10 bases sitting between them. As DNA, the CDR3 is TGTGCCAGCAGCGAGAATCGCCTGAACACTGAAGCTTTCTTT. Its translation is CASSENRLNTEAFF.

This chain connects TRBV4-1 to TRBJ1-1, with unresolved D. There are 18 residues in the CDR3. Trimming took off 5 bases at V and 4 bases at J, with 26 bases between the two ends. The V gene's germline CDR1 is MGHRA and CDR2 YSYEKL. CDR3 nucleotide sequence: TGCGCCAGCAGCAAAAGGGCGGACTTCGAATCGGGAGGCACTGAAGCTTTCTTT. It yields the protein CASSKRADFESGGTEAFF.

CDR3 in amino acids: CASSSGQKLSYEQYF. CDR3 bases: TGTGCCAGCAGCTCCGGACAGAAACTTTCCTACGAGCAGTACTTC. V usage is TRBV5-8 and J usage is TRBJ2-7; possible D gene TRBD1, 6 bases. The CDR3 loop spans 15 amino acids. Germline V gene lookup returns CDR1 SGHTS and CDR2 YDEGEE. Trimming removed 3 bases from V and 1 base from J, with 14 bases in between.

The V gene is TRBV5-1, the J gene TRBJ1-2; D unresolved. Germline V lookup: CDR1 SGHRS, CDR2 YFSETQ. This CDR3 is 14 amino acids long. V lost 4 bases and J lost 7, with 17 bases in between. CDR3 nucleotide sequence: TGCGCCAGCAGCCCCAGCGGAGACATGTCTGGCTACACCTTC. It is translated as CASSPSGDMSGYTF. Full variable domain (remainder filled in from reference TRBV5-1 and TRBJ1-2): KAGVTQTPRYLIKTRGQQVTLSCSPISGHRSVSWYQQTPGQGLQFLFEYFSETQRNKGNFPGRFSGRQFSNSRSEMNVSTLELGDSALYLCASSPSGDMSGYTFGSGTRLTVV.

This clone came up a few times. Here the CDR3 DNA reads TGTGCCATCAGTGACTCGATCGGCGAGCAGTACTTC. Its protein is CAISDSIGEQYF. The chain joins TRBV10-3 to TRBJ2-7; no clear D gene. The CDR3 is made up of 12 amino acids. The germline V gene encodes CDR1 ENHRY and CDR2 SYGVKD. V lost 3 bases and J lost 6, with 9 bases in between.

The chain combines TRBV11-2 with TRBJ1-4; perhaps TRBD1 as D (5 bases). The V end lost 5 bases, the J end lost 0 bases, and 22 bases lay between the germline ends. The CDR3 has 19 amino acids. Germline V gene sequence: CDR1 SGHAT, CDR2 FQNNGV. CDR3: CASSPIGRQRGATNEKLFF. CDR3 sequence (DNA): TGTGCCAGCAGCCCGATCGGAAGACAGCGAGGAGCAACTAATGAAAAACTGTTTTTT.

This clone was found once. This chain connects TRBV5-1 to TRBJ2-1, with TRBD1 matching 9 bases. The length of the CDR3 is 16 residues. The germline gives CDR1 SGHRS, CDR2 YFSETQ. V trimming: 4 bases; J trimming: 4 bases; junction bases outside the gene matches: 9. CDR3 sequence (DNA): TGCGCCAGCAGCCTGGATGGCGGACAGGGGTACAATGAGCAGTTCTTC. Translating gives CASSLDGGQGYNEQFF.

CDR3 amino acids: CASSSRRRDNEQFF. DNA of the CDR3: TGTGCCAGCAGCTCCCGAAGGAGGGACAATGAGCAGTTCTTC. The chain joins TRBV7-6 to TRBJ2-1; D might be TRBD2 (6 bases). V dropped 4 bases and J dropped 5 bases, with 12 bases sitting between them. The CDR3 loop spans 14 amino acids. Germline CDR1 SGHVS, CDR2 FNYEAQ.

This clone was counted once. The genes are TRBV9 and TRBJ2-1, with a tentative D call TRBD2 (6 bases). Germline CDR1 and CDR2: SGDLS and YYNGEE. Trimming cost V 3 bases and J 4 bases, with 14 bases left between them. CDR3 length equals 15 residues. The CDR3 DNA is TGTGCCAGCAGCGCCGGGACTCGACCGTACAATGAGCAGTTCTTC. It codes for CASSAGTRPYNEQFF.

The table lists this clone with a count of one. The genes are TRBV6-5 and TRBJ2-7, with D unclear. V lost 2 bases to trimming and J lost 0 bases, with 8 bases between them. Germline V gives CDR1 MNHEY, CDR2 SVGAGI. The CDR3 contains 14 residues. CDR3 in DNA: TGTGCCAGCAGTTACACTGTCCTCTCCTACGAGCAGTACTTC. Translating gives CASSYTVLSYEQYF.

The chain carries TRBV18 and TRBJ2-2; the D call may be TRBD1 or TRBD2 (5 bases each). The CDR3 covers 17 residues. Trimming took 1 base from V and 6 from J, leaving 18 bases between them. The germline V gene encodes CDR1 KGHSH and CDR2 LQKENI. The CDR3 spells CASSPRDGPAGAGELFF. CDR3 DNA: TGTGCCAGCTCACCACGGGACGGGCCAGCAGGCGCCGGGGAGCTGTTTTTT.

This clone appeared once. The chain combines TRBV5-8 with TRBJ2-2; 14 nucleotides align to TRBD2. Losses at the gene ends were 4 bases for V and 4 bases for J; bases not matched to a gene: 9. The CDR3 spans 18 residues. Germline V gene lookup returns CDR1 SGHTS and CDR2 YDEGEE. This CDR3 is CASSQPGLAGAVTGELFF. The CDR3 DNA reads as TGTGCCAGCAGCCAACCGGGACTAGCGGGAGCGGTCACCGGGGAGCTGTTTTTT.

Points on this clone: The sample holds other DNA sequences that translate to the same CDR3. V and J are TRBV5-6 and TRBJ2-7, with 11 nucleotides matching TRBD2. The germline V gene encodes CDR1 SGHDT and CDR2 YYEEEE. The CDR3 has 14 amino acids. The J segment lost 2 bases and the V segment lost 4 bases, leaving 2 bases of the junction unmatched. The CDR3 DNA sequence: TGTGCCAGCAGCCTAGCGGGAGGAACCTACGAGCAGTACTTC. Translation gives CASSLAGGTYEQYF.

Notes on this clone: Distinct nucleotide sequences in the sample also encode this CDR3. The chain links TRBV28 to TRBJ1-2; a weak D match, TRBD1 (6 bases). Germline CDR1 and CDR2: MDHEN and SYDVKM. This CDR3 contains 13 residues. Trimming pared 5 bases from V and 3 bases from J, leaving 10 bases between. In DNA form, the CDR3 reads TGTGCCAGCAGTCTAGGGGGATACTATGGCTACACCTTC. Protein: CASSLGGYYGYTF.

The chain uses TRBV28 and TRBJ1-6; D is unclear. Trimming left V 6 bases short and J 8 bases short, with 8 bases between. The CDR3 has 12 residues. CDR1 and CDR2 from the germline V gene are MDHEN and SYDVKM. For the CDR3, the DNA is TGTGCCAGCAGGGGGTGGGATTCACCCCTCCACTTT. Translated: CASRGWDSPLHF.

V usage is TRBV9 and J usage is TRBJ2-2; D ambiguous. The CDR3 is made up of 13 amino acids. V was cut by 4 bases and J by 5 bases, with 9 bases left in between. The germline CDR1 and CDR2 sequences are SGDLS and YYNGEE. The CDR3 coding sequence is TGTGCCAGCAGCCGAACAAGGACCGGGGAGCTGTTTTTT. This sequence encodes CASSRTRTGELFF.

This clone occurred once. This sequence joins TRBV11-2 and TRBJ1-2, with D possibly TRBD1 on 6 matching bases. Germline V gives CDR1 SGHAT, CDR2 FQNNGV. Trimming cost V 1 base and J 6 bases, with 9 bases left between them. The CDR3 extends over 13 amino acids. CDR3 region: CASSLAAGDGYTF. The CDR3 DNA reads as TGTGCCAGCAGCTTAGCGGCAGGGGATGGCTACACCTTC.

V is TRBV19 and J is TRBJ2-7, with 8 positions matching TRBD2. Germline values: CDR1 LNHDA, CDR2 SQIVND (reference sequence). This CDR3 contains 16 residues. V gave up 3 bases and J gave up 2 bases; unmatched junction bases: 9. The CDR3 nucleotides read TGTGCCAGTAGTATCTTCCTAGCGGGCGCTACCTACGAGCAGTACTTC. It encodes CASSIFLAGATYEQYF.

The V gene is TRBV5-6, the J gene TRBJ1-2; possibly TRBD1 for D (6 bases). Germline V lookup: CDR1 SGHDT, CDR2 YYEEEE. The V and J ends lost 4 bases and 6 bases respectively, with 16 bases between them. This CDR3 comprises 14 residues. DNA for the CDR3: TGTGCCAGCAGCCCCATAACAGGGAAGGATGGCTACACCTTC. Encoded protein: CASSPITGKDGYTF. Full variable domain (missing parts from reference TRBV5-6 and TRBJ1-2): DAGVTQSPTHLIKTRGQQVTLRCSPKSGHDTVSWYQQALGQGPQFIFQYYEEEERQRGNFPDRFSGHQFPNYSSELNVNALLLGDSALYLCASSPITGKDGYTFGSGTRLTVV.

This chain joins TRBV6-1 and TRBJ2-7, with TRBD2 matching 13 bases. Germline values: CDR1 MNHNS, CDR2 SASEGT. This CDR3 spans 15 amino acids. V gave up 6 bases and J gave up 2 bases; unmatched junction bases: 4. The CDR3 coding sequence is TGTGCCAGCAGGACGGGACTAGCGGGAACCTACGAGCAGTACTTC. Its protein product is CASRTGLAGTYEQYF.